These 4 T cell receptor beta chains share one sample of origin, sequenced in a study of T cell responses to AZD1222 COVID-19 vaccine. Generated by immunoSEQ multiplex PCR, the TCRdb table keeps only in-frame clones and is missing some. The data hold some 180,000 clones, with around 90% observed a single time. The sequencing used peripheral blood, collected on day 0 of AZD1222 vaccination. The origin of the receptors is an adult in good health.

CDR3 amino acids: CASSSQVTDTQYF. The CDR3 DNA reads TGCGCCAGCAGCTCTCAGGTTACTGATACGCAGTATTTT. The chain employs TRBV5-1 and TRBJ2-3; no definite D call. This CDR3 comprises 13 residues. Trimming shortened V by 3 bases and J by 6 bases, and 11 bases separated the two germline ends. The germline V gene encodes CDR1 SGHRS and CDR2 YFSETQ.

This clone appeared a few times. The chain couples TRBV30 to TRBJ2-2; weak D call: TRBD2 (6 bases). The CDR3 sequence is 15 residues long. The V end was cut by 3 bases, the J end by 6 bases, with 17 bases between. The germline CDR1 and CDR2 sequences are GTSNPN and SVGIG (reference sequence). CDR3 in amino acids: CAWRRGIGVAGELFF. The CDR3 nucleotides are TGTGCCTGGAGACGCGGGATCGGTGTCGCCGGGGAGCTGTTTTTT. The full variable domain, with the rest looked up from reference TRBV30 and TRBJ2-2, is SQTIHQWPATLVQPVGSPLSLECTVEGTSNPNLYWYRQAAGRGLQLLFYSVGIGQISSEVPQNLSASRPQDRQFILSSKKLLLSDSGFYLCAWRRGIGVAGELFFGEGSRLTVL.

The chain uses TRBV28 and TRBJ2-1, with 8 bases lining up with TRBD2. Germline V gene data show CDR1 as MDHEN and CDR2 as SYDVKM. The CDR3 spans 14 residues. J gave up 4 bases and V 5 bases, and 4 bases lay outside the gene matches. The CDR3 sequence: CASSPSGRYNEQFF. The CDR3 region has the DNA TGTGCCAGCAGTCCTAGCGGGCGGTACAATGAGCAGTTCTTC.

The rearrangement joins TRBV18 to TRBJ1-6; weak D call: TRBD1 (5 bases). Germline V gene sequence: CDR1 KGHSH, CDR2 LQKENI. The V end lost 4 bases, the J end lost 7 bases, and 17 bases lay between the germline ends. The CDR3 spans 16 residues. The DNA for the CDR3 is TGTGCCAGCTCACAATCCGAAGGGACGGGCAATTCACCCCTCCACTTT. It is translated as CASSQSEGTGNSPLHF. Full variable domain (missing parts from reference TRBV18 and TRBJ1-6): NAGVMQNPRHLVRRRGQEARLRCSPMKGHSHVYWYRQLPEEGLKFMVYLQKENIIDESGMPKERFSAEFPKEGPSILRIQQVVRGDSAAYFCASSQSEGTGNSPLHFGNGTRLTVT.